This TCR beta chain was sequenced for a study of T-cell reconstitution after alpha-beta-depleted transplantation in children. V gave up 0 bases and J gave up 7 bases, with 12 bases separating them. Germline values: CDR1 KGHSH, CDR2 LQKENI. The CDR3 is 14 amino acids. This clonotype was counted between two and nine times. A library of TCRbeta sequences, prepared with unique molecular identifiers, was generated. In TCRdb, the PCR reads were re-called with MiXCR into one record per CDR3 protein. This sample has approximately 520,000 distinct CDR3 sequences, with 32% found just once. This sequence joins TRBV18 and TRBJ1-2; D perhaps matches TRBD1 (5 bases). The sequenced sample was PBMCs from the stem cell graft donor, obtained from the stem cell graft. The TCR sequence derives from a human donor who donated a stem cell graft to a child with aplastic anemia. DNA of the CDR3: TGTGCCAGCTCACCACCGTACTACGGGGGTGGCTACACCTTC. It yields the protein CASSPPYYGGGYTF.